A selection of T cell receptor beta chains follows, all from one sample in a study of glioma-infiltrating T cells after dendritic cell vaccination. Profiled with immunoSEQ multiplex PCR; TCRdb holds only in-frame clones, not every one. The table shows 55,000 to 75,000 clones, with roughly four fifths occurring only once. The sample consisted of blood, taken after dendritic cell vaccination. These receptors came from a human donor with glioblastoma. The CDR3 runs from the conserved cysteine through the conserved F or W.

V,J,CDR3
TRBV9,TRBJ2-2,CASSPRTNTGELFF
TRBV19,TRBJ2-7,CASSIGTGRGEQYF
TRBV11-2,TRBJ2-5,CASSLDAARETQYF
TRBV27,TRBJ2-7,CASRFGVSYEQYF
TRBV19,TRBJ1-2,CASRAEAGHGYTF
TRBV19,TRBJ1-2,CASSRAGSNYGYTF
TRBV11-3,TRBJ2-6,CASSPSPANVLTF
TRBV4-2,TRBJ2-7,CASSQEGWEGEQYF
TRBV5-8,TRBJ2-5,CASSSPTSGQETQYF
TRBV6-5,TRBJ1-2,CASSSQGSAAYGYTF
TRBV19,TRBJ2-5,CASSIGASGGVESHSQYF
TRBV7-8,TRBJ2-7,CASSLVGDEQYF
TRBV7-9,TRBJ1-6,CASSLGRSPYNSPLHF
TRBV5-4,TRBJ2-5,CASSFRQGLETQYF
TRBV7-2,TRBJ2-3,CASSLSRGADTQYF
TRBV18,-,CASSLTTGYYEQYF
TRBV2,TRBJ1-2,CASSVSTGESGYTF
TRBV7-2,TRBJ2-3,CASSLASSGGADTQYF
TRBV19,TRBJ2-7,CASSPQLGGTLSEQYF
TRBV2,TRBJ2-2,CASSTGNLAGELFF
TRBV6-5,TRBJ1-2,CASRLDRAFYGYTF
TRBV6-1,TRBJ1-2,CASRRDRGFDYGYTF
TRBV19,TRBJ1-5,CASSLPGVNQPQHF
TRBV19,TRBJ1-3,CASRPGLGNTIYF
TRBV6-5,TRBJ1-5,CASSKTPGQPQHF
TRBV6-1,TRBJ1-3,CASSEYGESGNTIYF
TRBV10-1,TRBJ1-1,CARPRGLANTEAFF
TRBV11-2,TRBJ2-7,CASSSKLLAAEYEQYF
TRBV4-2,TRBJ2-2,CASSQEAGGHTGELFF
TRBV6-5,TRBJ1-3,CASSIRDRGYTIYF